Following are 11 T cell receptor beta chains from one sample sequenced in a study of T-cell reconstitution after alpha-beta-depleted transplantation in children. Unique molecular identifiers tagged the TCRbeta library. TCRdb passed the PCR reads through MiXCR, listing each CDR3 protein once. This sample has 90,000 to 130,000 distinct CDR3 sequences; about a tenth occur once, and the top ten carry 6.5% to 9.5%. The sample consisted of PBMCs from the stem cell graft donor, taken from the stem cell graft. These receptors were collected from a human donor who donated a stem cell graft to a child with acute lymphoblastic leukemia.

The V gene is TRBV5-1, the J gene TRBJ2-1; D possibly corresponds to TRBD2 (5 bases). Germline values: CDR1 SGHRS, CDR2 YFSETQ. There are 15 residues in the CDR3. V lost 5 bases and J lost 8, with 20 bases in between. DNA of the CDR3: TGCGCCAGCAGGAGAGGGCCCCTGGATCGGTATGAGCAGTTCTTC. Translation gives CASRRGPLDRYEQFF.

This clonotype was counted many times. The chain links TRBV7-2 to TRBJ1-2; D is unresolved. The germline CDR1 and CDR2 sequences are SGHTA and FQGNSA. The CDR3 covers 13 residues. V was pared by 4 bases and J by 3 bases, with 9 bases between. The CDR3 nucleotides are TGTGCCAGCAGCTCTAATCCCTACTATGGCTACACCTTC. Residues: CASSSNPYYGYTF.

With respect to this clonotype: This may be a read error: a much more frequent sequence differs by one nucleotide. The V call is TRBV20-1, the J call TRBJ2-7; D perhaps matches TRBD1 (5 bases). Germline assignment: CDR1 DFQATT and CDR2 SNEGSKA (reference sequence). This CDR3 is built from 17 residues. CDR3 DNA: TGCAGTGCTGGAGAAATGGAACTACCTGACAGCTCCTACGAGCAGTACTTC. Its translation is CSAGEMELPDSSYEQYF.

This clonotype was observed many times. CDR3 sequence: CAISETGDYEQYF. The CDR3 DNA is TGTGCCATCAGTGAAACAGGAGACTACGAGCAGTACTTC. The chain carries TRBV10-3 and TRBJ2-7, with D possibly matching TRBD1 (5 bases). The CDR3 sequence is 13 residues long. CDR1 is ENHRY, CDR2 SYGVKD, per germline. V was cut by 3 bases and J by 3 bases, with 9 bases left in between.

This clonotype was counted many times. The J gene is TRBJ1-6, the V gene TRBV3-1, with D tentatively TRBD1 (5 bases). The CDR3 totals 16 residues. V dropped 2 bases and J dropped 7 bases, with 15 bases sitting between them. Looked up from germline, CDR1 is LGHDT and CDR2 is YNNKEL (reference sequence). CDR3 protein: CASSQRAGPSNSPLHF. In DNA, the CDR3 is TGTGCCAGCAGCCAACGGGCAGGGCCTAGCAATTCACCCCTCCACTTT.

This clonotype came up many times. The CDR3 DNA reads as TGTGCCAGCAGTCCCACCGGACAGTCCAGTGCGTTCTTC. This codes for CASSPTGQSSAFF. The rearrangement uses TRBV12-3 or TRBV12-4 and TRBJ2-1; D might be TRBD1 (6 bases). The CDR3 contains 13 residues. V gave up 5 bases and J gave up 15 bases, with 20 bases separating them.

This clonotype has ten or more counts. This sequence joins TRBV9 and TRBJ2-1, with a tentative D call TRBD2 (5 bases). The CDR3 loop spans 15 amino acids. V was cut by 3 bases and J by 3 bases, with 13 bases left in between. CDR1 SGDLS and CDR2 YYNGEE come from the germline V gene. CDR3 region: CASSGGLRGYNEQFF. In DNA, the CDR3 is TGTGCCAGCAGCGGAGGGCTTCGGGGCTACAATGAGCAGTTCTTC.

The table lists this clonotype with many counts. V is TRBV5-1 and J is TRBJ2-3; 8 positions agree with TRBD2. The germline CDR1 and CDR2 sequences are SGHRS and YFSETQ. V gave up 4 bases and J gave up 3 bases; unmatched junction bases: 7. The CDR3 length is 15 residues. The CDR3 sequence is CASSPRGGHTDTQYF. The CDR3 DNA follows: TGCGCCAGCAGCCCCCGGGGGGGCCATACAGATACGCAGTATTTT.

Ten or more counts support this clonotype. The chain recombines TRBV4-3 with TRBJ2-3; unclear D gene. The V end was cut by 2 bases, the J end by 2 bases, with 8 bases between. The CDR3 consists of 14 residues. Germline values: CDR1 LGHNA, CDR2 YSLEER. Written as DNA, the CDR3 is TGCGCCAGCAGCCAACGACCTACCACAGATACGCAGTATTTT. Residues: CASSQRPTTDTQYF.

This clonotype was counted ten times or more. The chain joins TRBV29-1 to TRBJ2-1; a possible D gene is TRBD2 (6 bases). Between the trimmed V and J ends, which lost 2 bases and 4 bases, there was a span of 18 bases. The CDR3 has 16 amino acids. Germline V lookup: CDR1 SQVTM, CDR2 ANQGSEA. The CDR3 region has the DNA TGCAGCGTTGAAAGCCAACTAGCATTTAGTTACAATGAGCAGTTCTTC. This sequence encodes CSVESQLAFSYNEQFF.

In this sample, this clonotype turned up many times. The chain links TRBV5-1 to TRBJ2-2; possibly TRBD1 for D (5 bases). V was clipped by 4 bases and J by 1 base, with 8 bases between them. CDR3 length equals 14 residues. The V gene's germline CDR1 is SGHRS and CDR2 YFSETQ. The CDR3 spells CASSVTVNTGELFF. Written as DNA, the CDR3 is TGCGCCAGCAGCGTGACAGTGAACACCGGGGAGCTGTTTTTT.